A single TCR beta chain is shown here with its context. The antigen is undetermined. These data are taken from a study of cytomegalovirus exposure and HLA in healthy donors. Findings and limits, study-wide: Within the data, a cluster of highly shared sequence variants was likely a sequencing artifact.

With 60 Vbeta and 13 Jbeta primers, the PCR was carried out. Repertoires were generated with immunoSEQ multiplex PCR, while TCRdb's copy carries only in-frame clones and drops some. The sample gives some 200,000 clones, more than 75% of which show up once; approximately 2.4% is in the top ten. J was trimmed by 1 base and V by 0 bases; bases with no gene match: 3. The CDR3 sequence is 18 residues long. CDR1 and CDR2 from the germline V gene are LGHNA and YSLEER. The sample taken for sequencing was PBMCs. The V call is TRBV4-3, the J call TRBJ2-3, with 14 bases that match TRBD2. The clonotype comes from a woman aged 50 to 60 in good health and CMV-seropositive. The DNA of the CDR3 is TGCGCCAGCAGCCAAGAGACTAGCGGGGGGGCCGGCACAGATACGCAGTATTTT. Translation gives CASSQETSGGAGTDTQYF.